Presented here are 8 T cell receptor beta chains from one specimen sequenced in a study of cytomegalovirus exposure and HLA in healthy donors. The PCR used 60 Vbeta and 13 Jbeta primers. Libraries were prepared by immunoSEQ multiplex PCR; TCRdb keeps only in-frame clonotypes and omits some of them. The table includes about 170,000 clones, 70% to 80% detected once. The sequenced sample consisted of PBMCs. The receptors stem from a female donor in good health and CMV-seronegative.

The genes are TRBV7-2 and TRBJ2-2, with D possibly being TRBD1 (6 bases). CDR3 length: 15 residues. V was cut by 0 bases and J by 7 bases, with 12 bases left in between. The germline V gene has CDR1 SGHTA and CDR2 FQGNSA. The DNA of the CDR3 is TGTGCCAGCAGCTTAGCTTCGAGGGGGAGCGGGGAGCTGTTTTTT. Protein product: CASSLASRGSGELFF. The full variable domain, rest sourced from reference TRBV7-2 and TRBJ2-2, is GAGVSQSPSNKVTEKGKDVELRCDPISGHTALYWYRQSLGQGLEFLIYFQGNSAPDKSGLPSDRFSAERTGGSVSTLTIQRTQQEDSAVYLCASSLASRGSGELFFGEGSRLTVL.

A word on this clone: Other DNA variants within this sample encode the same CDR3. CDR3 DNA sequence: TGTGCCAGCAGTTCCGGGACAACTAGCACAGATACGCAGTATTTT. Amino acids: CASSSGTTSTDTQYF. The rearrangement links TRBV27 to TRBJ2-3, with D tentatively TRBD1 (6 bases). V gave up 4 bases and J gave up 0 bases, with 11 bases separating them. The CDR3 contains 15 residues. CDR1 is MNHEY and CDR2 is SMNVEV in the germline V gene (reference sequence).

This chain uses TRBV5-1 with TRBJ2-5; 7 nucleotides line up with TRBD1. V gave up 0 bases and J gave up 1 base; unmatched junction bases: 6. This CDR3 is 16 amino acids long. CDR1 is SGHRS, CDR2 YFSETQ, per germline. The CDR3 is CASSLAPAGGQETQYF. Written as DNA, the CDR3 is TGCGCCAGCAGCTTGGCCCCGGCAGGGGGCCAAGAGACCCAGTACTTC. Full variable domain (rest looked up from reference TRBV5-1 and TRBJ2-5): KAGVTQTPRYLIKTRGQQVTLSCSPISGHRSVSWYQQTPGQGLQFLFEYFSETQRNKGNFPGRFSGRQFSNSRSEMNVSTLELGDSALYLCASSLAPAGGQETQYFGPGTRLLVL.

Points on this clone: In the same sample, other DNA sequences code for this CDR3. CDR3 in amino acids: CASSSRDRGIYEQYF. The CDR3 DNA reads TGTGCCAGCAGCTCCCGGGACAGGGGAATCTACGAGCAGTACTTC. The chain uses TRBV5-6 and TRBJ2-7; 10 bases align to TRBD1. The CDR3 has 15 amino acids. The J segment lost 3 bases and the V segment lost 3 bases, leaving 6 bases of the junction unmatched. Per the germline V gene, CDR1 is SGHDT and CDR2 is YYEEEE.

The J gene is TRBJ1-4, the V gene TRBV9; 7 bases align to TRBD1. Trimming took 4 bases from V and 0 from J; bases not matched to a gene: 6. Germline-derived CDR1 and CDR2 are SGDLS and YYNGEE. The length of the CDR3 is 16 residues. CDR3 sequence reads: CASSPSGTATNEKLFF. The CDR3 nucleotides are TGTGCCAGCAGCCCCAGTGGGACAGCAACTAATGAAAAACTGTTTTTT.

The V call is TRBV2, the J call TRBJ1-1; a possible D gene is TRBD1 (6 bases). V was pared by 6 bases and J by 4 bases, with 12 bases between. This CDR3 spans 13 amino acids. Germline lookup yields CDR1 SNHLY and CDR2 FYNNEI. The CDR3 here is CASSPRGGTEAFF. The CDR3 DNA follows: TGTGCCAGCAGCCCGAGAGGGGGCACTGAAGCTTTCTTT.

This clone appeared a few times. The chain combines TRBV18 with TRBJ2-2; TRBD1 might be the D (6 bases). The CDR3 sequence is 16 residues long. Trimming removed 0 bases from V and 4 bases from J, with 12 bases in between. Germline V gives CDR1 KGHSH, CDR2 LQKENI. The CDR3 protein is CASSPPGTGFTGELFF. Here the CDR3 DNA reads TGTGCCAGCTCACCACCTGGAACAGGGTTCACCGGGGAGCTGTTTTTT.

CDR3 sequence reads: CAISGSSNEQFF. DNA of the CDR3: TGTGCCATCAGTGGTAGTAGCAATGAGCAGTTCTTC. The genes are TRBV10-3 and TRBJ2-1; D gene uncertain. The germline CDR1 and CDR2 sequences are ENHRY and SYGVKD. This CDR3 is built from 12 residues. With 4 bases removed from V and 6 bases from J, the gap between germline ends came to 7 bases.